This T cell receptor beta chain was recorded in a study of blood T cell repertoires in COVID-19 (dated by TCRdb to the early 2020s). Context from the whole study: Collaborator samples came from the United States, Italy and Spain and covered acute and convalescent phases of COVID-19. The prospective study material was composed of cDNA or gDNA derived from T cells, B-cell-depleted T cells, or PBMCs. Subjects who had been exposed to COVID-19, were actively infected with it, or had recovered from it provided the deeply sampled blood TCRbeta repertoires that made up the dataset. The repertoires were released in a freely available public database meant as a resource for research on the immune response to SARS-CoV-2. Samples came from the ongoing ImmuneRACE study (first 160 participants) plus 1,254 subjects from 6 global collaborators. A de-identified subject ID, COVID-19 status, age in years and sex were almost always included in the sample metadata. Where available, HLA class I and class II types were taken from metadata supplied by the sample provider and were not determined by assay-based typing. Findings and caveats that apply to the study as a whole: The amount of clinical and demographic metadata varied by source and participant and was provided uncurated.

A note on this clone: No cognate antigen has been identified for it. Within one base of it there is no much larger clone, and no base qualities were kept.

TCRbeta CDR3 regions were amplified from genomic DNA using the immunoSEQ Assay, a bias-controlled multiplex PCR. The original pipeline was this. Within the assay, amplification of reference gene primers was used to estimate how many nucleated cells each sample contained. To quantify the absolute abundance of each unique TCRbeta CDR3 rearrangement, sequence reads were collapsed and filtered. Productive Simpson clonality was computed per sample as the square root of Simpson's diversity index over productive rearrangements. TCRdb stores this immuneACCESS table with in-frame sequences only. Part of the clones is absent; in the studies checked, under half of the shortfall reflects unresolved V genes, and no reason is known for the rest. That table furnishes V, J and clone size, whereas the DNA furnished D and trimming. This sample comprises around 260,000 clones, about 80% of them detected only once. The ten largest make up around 16% of the sample.

One collaborating source in Seattle enrolled patients while the patients were actively infected and followed the patients over time throughout the course of disease. Collaborating institutions collected whole blood in K2EDTA tubes following their own protocols. Collaborator samples were shipped for TCRbeta analysis as frozen whole blood, isolated PBMCs, or DNA extracted from either sample type. Material for sequencing was peripheral blood. The source of this sequence is a person aged 65-85 years with COVID-19, enrolled during active disease.

The CDR3 sequence is CSAREQGANYGYTF. The DNA sequence is given as TGCAGCGCCAGAGAACAGGGGGCTAACTATGGCTACACCTTC. The rearrangement joined TRBV29-1 to TRBJ1-2, with 8 bases in between that match TRBD1. Ends trimmed: V by 7 bases, J by 0 bases; bases unmatched to a gene: 7. The CDR3 sequence holds 14 residues, the cysteine and phenylalanine included. Solely the CDR3 DNA is kept, with 42 bases framed from the first base. In the germline V gene, CDR1 corresponds to SQVTM and CDR2 to ANQGSEA.